The T cell receptor (beta chain) under discussion was sequenced for a study of shared clonotypes between healthy human individuals. General observations from the study: A small donor pool kept down the genetic and exposure-history diversity that was represented.

Methods used by the authors: With immunoSEQ giving junction-only sequences and no quality scores, filtering differed. The table came from immunoSEQ multiplex PCR; TCRdb's copy has only in-frame clones and leaves some out. V and J calls and clone size follow that table, whereas D and trimming were derived from the DNA. The table has under 2.5 million clones, under 95% seen once. The healthy adult donors were HIV-negative and reported no recent acute infections or vaccinations. As regards this clone: Antigen unknown.

This CDR3 has 15 amino acids. Unmatched junction bases numbered 5, after V lost 5 bases and J lost 2 bases. Germline CDR1 and CDR2: SGHAT and FQDESV (reference sequence). The sequenced material came from naive CD4+ T cells from PBMCs. The subset: CD45RA+ positively selected. The V call is TRBV11-1, the J call TRBJ2-4, with 8 nucleotides matching TRBD2. The receptor comes from a man younger than 35 in good health. Some clones in this sample may be carry-over from other donors' samples. As DNA, the CDR3 is TGTGCCAGCAGCCTTGGTAGCGGGACCAAAAACATTCAGTACTTC. Its translation is CASSLGSGTKNIQYF.